These 15 T cell receptor beta chains originate from one sample sequenced in a study of T-cell reconstitution after alpha-beta-depleted transplantation in children. Unique molecular identifiers were incorporated into the prepared TCRbeta library. Each CDR3 protein is one row after TCRdb ran MiXCR on the PCR reads. Among under 70,000 distinct CDR3 sequences listed, roughly a tenth were seen once. The input for sequencing was PBMCs, taken before TCRalphabeta/CD19-depleted stem cell transplant. The receptors were gathered from a boy younger than 18 with acute myeloid leukemia, due to receive a stem cell transplant.

This clonotype was found many times. The V call is TRBV9, the J call TRBJ2-1, with TRBD1 matching over 7 bases. Germline values: CDR1 SGDLS, CDR2 YYNGEE. This CDR3 contains 16 residues. The junction had 11 bases not matched to a gene; V was cut back by 4 bases and J by 4 bases. The CDR3 spells CASSPNPTGWYNEQFF. The CDR3 coding sequence is TGTGCCAGCAGCCCCAATCCGACAGGGTGGTACAATGAGCAGTTCTTC.

This clonotype was counted at least ten times. The chain recombines TRBV12-3 or TRBV12-4 with TRBJ2-5, with D unclear. Trimming cost V 10 bases and J 1 base, with 13 bases left between them. The CDR3 totals 13 residues. Here the CDR3 DNA reads TGTGCCACCGTTCCGCCTTCCCAAGAGACCCAGTACTTC. Its protein is CATVPPSQETQYF.

This clonotype was picked up a small number of times. The chain recombines TRBV11-2 with TRBJ2-5, with D maybe TRBD2 (5 bases). The CDR3 sequence is 15 residues long. Trimming shortened V by 1 base and J by 0 bases, and 9 bases separated the two germline ends. Germline loops: CDR1 SGHAT, CDR2 FQNNGV. CDR3 loop: CASSLGAADQETQYF. The CDR3 DNA reads TGTGCCAGCAGCTTAGGAGCGGCCGACCAAGAGACCCAGTACTTC.

The chain links TRBV29-1 to TRBJ2-3, with 9 bases fitting TRBD1. Germline assignment: CDR1 SQVTM and CDR2 ANQGSEA. The ends lost 6 bases at V and 2 bases at J; junction bases unmatched: 6. This CDR3 contains 14 residues. The CDR3 loop is CSVGDRGVTDTQYF. DNA of the CDR3: TGCAGCGTCGGCGACAGGGGGGTCACAGATACGCAGTATTTT.

This clonotype has more than one count but fewer than ten. The chain has TRBV7-8 and TRBJ2-2; D is undetermined. Trimming removed 1 base from V and 1 base from J, with 10 bases in between. Germline CDR1 SGHVS, CDR2 FQNEAQ. There are 16 residues in the CDR3. The CDR3 region is CASSLVSPGNTGELFF. The CDR3, as DNA: TGTGCCAGCAGCTTAGTAAGCCCGGGGAACACCGGGGAGCTGTTTTTT.

This clonotype was detected ten times or more. The rearrangement joins TRBV20-1 to TRBJ1-4, with D possibly TRBD1 on 6 matching bases. The CDR3 runs 15 residues. Trimming pared 5 bases from V and 6 bases from J, leaving 19 bases between. Per germline, CDR1 DFQATT and CDR2 SNEGSKA (reference sequence). CDR3 in amino acids: CSASGRQEDYEKLFF. The CDR3 nucleotides read TGCAGTGCTTCGGGCAGACAGGAGGATTATGAAAAACTGTTTTTT.

This clonotype occurred many times. V usage is TRBV5-1 and J usage is TRBJ2-5; 10 bases are shared with TRBD2. Trimming cost V 4 bases and J 4 bases; bases outside gene matches: 13. The CDR3 totals 17 residues. The germline V gene has CDR1 SGHRS and CDR2 YFSETQ. CDR3 region: CASSPGASSGRRETQYF. In nucleotides, the CDR3 is TGCGCCAGCAGCCCCGGAGCTTCTAGCGGGAGACGAGAGACCCAGTACTTC.

This clonotype has at least ten counts. The chain couples TRBV5-5 to TRBJ1-5; 9 bases line up with TRBD1. Germline loops: CDR1 SGHKS, CDR2 YYEKEE (reference sequence). This CDR3 region has 17 residues. Trimming at V came to 3 bases and at J to 4 bases, leaving 11 bases not matched to a gene. The CDR3 nucleotides are TGTGCCAGCAGCTGGTCCATCTCGACAGGGGGAAATCAGCCCCAGCATTTT. Amino acids: CASSWSISTGGNQPQHF.

The chain carries TRBV7-9 and TRBJ2-1; possible D gene TRBD2, 5 bases. The CDR3 runs 12 residues. Germline assignment: CDR1 SEHNR and CDR2 FQNEAQ (reference sequence). Trimming pared 5 bases from V and 7 bases from J, leaving 9 bases between. CDR3 nucleotide sequence: TGTGCCAGCAGCGGCAGAGGGAATGAGCAGTTCTTC. Its protein is CASSGRGNEQFF.

The CDR3 DNA follows: TGCAGTGCTAGAGTACATGGTGTCTGGACAAGCGAGGGGCCTGAAGCTTTCTTT. This codes for CSARVHGVWTSEGPEAFF. This chain uses TRBV20-1 with TRBJ1-1; D perhaps matches TRBD1 (5 bases). V gave up 1 base and J gave up 6 bases, with 27 bases separating them. CDR3 length: 18 amino acids. Germline assignment: CDR1 DFQATT and CDR2 SNEGSKA (reference sequence).

This clonotype has a count of ten or more. The V call is TRBV27, the J call TRBJ1-2; 9 bases are shared with TRBD1. V shed 6 bases, J shed 2 bases, and the junction held 7 bases outside the gene matches. This CDR3 contains 15 residues. Germline V gene data show CDR1 as MNHEY and CDR2 as SMNVEV (reference sequence). CDR3 loop: CASSLSGTGNYGYTF. The CDR3 DNA is TGTGCCAGCAGCCTCTCCGGGACAGGGAACTATGGCTACACCTTC.

This clonotype was observed many times. CDR3 protein: CASSSRAGELFF. The DNA of the CDR3 is TGTGCCAGTAGTTCTAGAGCCGGGGAGCTGTTTTTT. The chain carries TRBV19 and TRBJ2-2; D remains unclear. Trimming removed 5 bases from V and 6 bases from J, with 7 bases in between. The CDR3 contains 12 residues. Germline loops: CDR1 LNHDA, CDR2 SQIVND (reference sequence).

This clonotype came up many times. CDR3 amino acids: CASSLFPSATDTQYF. For the CDR3, the DNA is TGTGCCAGCAGCTTATTCCCGTCCGCCACAGATACGCAGTATTTT. V usage is TRBV7-3 and J usage is TRBJ2-3; D is unclear. The CDR3 extends over 15 amino acids. Deletions cut 2 bases from V and 2 bases from J, with 11 bases between. Germline lookup yields CDR1 SGHTA and CDR2 FQGTGA.

This clonotype was detected many times. The chain recombines TRBV9 with TRBJ2-1; D gene ambiguous. CDR3 length: 15 residues. Trimming removed 0 bases at V and 0 bases at J, with 7 bases between. CDR1 is SGDLS, CDR2 YYNGEE, per germline. CDR3 amino acids: CASSVGLDSYNEQFF. The CDR3 nucleotides read TGTGCCAGCAGCGTAGGTCTGGACTCCTACAATGAGCAGTTCTTC.

As for this clonotype: A junction end diverges from the germline sequence, so it may reflect a read error. The chain combines TRBV5-4 with TRBJ2-1; D not resolved. This CDR3 spans 14 amino acids. From germline, CDR1 is SGHNT and CDR2 YYREEE (reference sequence). CDR3 protein: CARSFGLAYNEQFF. The CDR3 region has the DNA TGTGCCAGGAGCTTCGGGCTGGCCTACAATGAGCAGTTCTTC.